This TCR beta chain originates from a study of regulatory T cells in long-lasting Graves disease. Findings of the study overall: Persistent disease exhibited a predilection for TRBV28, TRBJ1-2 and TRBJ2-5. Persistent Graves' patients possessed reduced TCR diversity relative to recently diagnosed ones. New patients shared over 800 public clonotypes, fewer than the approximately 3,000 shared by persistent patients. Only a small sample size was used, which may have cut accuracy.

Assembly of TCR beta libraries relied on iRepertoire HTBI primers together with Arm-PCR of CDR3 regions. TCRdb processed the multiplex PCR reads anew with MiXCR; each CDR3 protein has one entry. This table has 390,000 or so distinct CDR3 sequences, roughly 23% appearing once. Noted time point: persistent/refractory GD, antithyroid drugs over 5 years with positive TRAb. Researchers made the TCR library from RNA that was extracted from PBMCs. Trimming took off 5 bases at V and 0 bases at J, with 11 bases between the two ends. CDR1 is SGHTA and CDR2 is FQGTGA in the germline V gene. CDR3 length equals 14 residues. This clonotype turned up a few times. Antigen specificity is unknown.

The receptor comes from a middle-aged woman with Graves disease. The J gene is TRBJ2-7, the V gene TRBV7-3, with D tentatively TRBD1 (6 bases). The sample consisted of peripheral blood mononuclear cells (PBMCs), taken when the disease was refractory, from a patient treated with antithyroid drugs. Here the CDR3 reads CASSPTGFSYEQYF. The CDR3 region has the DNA TGTGCCAGCAGCCCGACAGGCTTCTCCTACGAGCAGTACTTC.